This passage covers 30 T cell receptor beta chains from one sample sequenced in a study of neurological immune-mediated disorders. In TCRdb, the 5' RACE reads were re-called with MiXCR into one record per CDR3 protein. The table lists tens of thousands of distinct CDR3 sequences, around 5% of them singletons. Sequenced sample: PBMCs. Source of these receptors: a man aged 18 to 35 with multiple sclerosis.

Many counts were recorded for this clonotype. The rearrangement uses TRBV2 and TRBJ2-4; D perhaps matches TRBD2 (5 bases). The CDR3 length is 16 residues. V was pared by 0 bases and J by 1 base, with 10 bases between. Germline V lookup: CDR1 SNHLY, CDR2 FYNNEI. The CDR3 DNA sequence: TGTGCCAGCAGTGAAGCAGAGGGTTTGGCCAAAAACATTCAGTACTTC. Translated, it gives CASSEAEGLAKNIQYF.

This clonotype has a count of ten or more. The chain joins TRBV7-2 to TRBJ2-7, with TRBD1 as a possible D gene (5 bases). V lost 1 base and J lost 6, with 10 bases in between. Germline CDR1 SGHTA, CDR2 FQGNSA. The CDR3 spans 13 residues. The CDR3 sequence: CASSLEGPGEQYF. In DNA form, the CDR3 reads TGTGCCAGCAGCTTAGAGGGGCCTGGCGAGCAGTACTTC.

A remark on this clonotype: The germline gene is not matched at one end of the junction; a read error may be the cause. The chain employs TRBV30 and TRBJ1-5, with no clear D. The germline V gene has CDR1 GTSNPN and CDR2 SVGIG (reference sequence). This CDR3 is 13 amino acids long. The CDR3 DNA follows: TGTGCCTGGAGTGCGAATAGCAATCAGCCCCAGAATTTT. As protein: CAWSANSNQPQNF.

This clonotype was counted many times. The rearrangement links TRBV12-3 or TRBV12-4 to TRBJ2-2; unclear D gene. This CDR3 comprises 12 residues. V lost 2 bases and J 6 bases, leaving 4 bases between the germline ends. The CDR3 DNA is TGTGCCAGCAGTTTAACCCCCGGGGAGCTGTTTTTT. Translation gives CASSLTPGELFF.

This clonotype was observed many times. This CDR3 reads CSASLRGLRDTQYF. CDR3 nucleotides: TGCAGTGCTAGTTTGCGGGGCTTGAGAGATACGCAGTATTTT. The chain has TRBV20-1 and TRBJ2-3; possibly TRBD2 for D (6 bases). Trimming cost V 3 bases and J 5 bases, with 15 bases left between them. The length of the CDR3 is 14 residues. Germline V gives CDR1 DFQATT, CDR2 SNEGSKA (reference sequence).

The V gene is TRBV7-2, the J gene TRBJ1-6; 7 positions agree with TRBD1. Germline V CDR1 and CDR2: SGHTA, FQGNSA. The CDR3 runs 13 residues. Trimming took 5 bases from V and 6 from J; bases not matched to a gene: 1. DNA for the CDR3: TGTGCCAGCAGCGGACAGGTTAATTCACCCCTCCACTTT. Amino acid sequence: CASSGQVNSPLHF.

This clonotype has a count of ten or more. The rearrangement uses TRBV5-1 and TRBJ1-3, with D hard to call. The CDR3 has 16 residues. V was clipped by 0 bases and J by 3 bases, with 13 bases between them. Germline-derived CDR1 and CDR2 are SGHRS and YFSETQ. The CDR3 DNA is TGCGCCAGCAGCTTGGGTCCGGCCGCTGGTGGAAACACCATATATTTT. It encodes CASSLGPAAGGNTIYF.

This clonotype showed up many times. The rearrangement uses TRBV29-1 and TRBJ2-1; 10 positions match TRBD2. J gave up 0 bases and V 3 bases, and 8 bases lay outside the gene matches. CDR3 length equals 17 residues. Germline V CDR1 and CDR2: SQVTM, ANQGSEA. The CDR3 reads CSVEGLAGDNSYNEQFF. DNA of the CDR3: TGCAGCGTTGAGGGTCTAGCGGGGGACAACTCCTACAATGAGCAGTTCTTC.

Comments on this clonotype: This sequence may be a read error, since a much larger clone differs from it by one base. This chain connects TRBV7-2 to TRBJ1-5; D is possibly TRBD1 (6 bases). The CDR3 covers 16 residues. Germline V gene data show CDR1 as SGHTA and CDR2 as FQGNSA. In DNA form, the CDR3 reads TGTGCCAGCAGCTCCTCTTTAACAGGGAGCAATCAGCCCCGGCATTTT. Its translation: CASSSSLTGSNQPRHF.

This clonotype came up many times. The V gene is TRBV3-1, the J gene TRBJ2-3; 10 bases agree with TRBD2. Looked up from germline, CDR1 is LGHDT and CDR2 is YNNKEL (reference sequence). Trimming at V came to 4 bases and at J to 6 bases, leaving 10 bases not matched to a gene. This CDR3 has 16 amino acids. Here the CDR3 DNA reads TGTGCCAGCAGCCGCCGTGCTAGCGGGGGCCGGGATACGCAGTATTTT. This codes for CASSRRASGGRDTQYF.

Notes on this clonotype: This may come from a read error, since a much larger clone is one base off. V and J are TRBV7-3 and TRBJ2-2; possibly TRBD2 for D (5 bases). In germline, CDR1 is SGHTA, CDR2 FQGTGA. The CDR3 sequence is 12 residues long. The DNA for the CDR3 is TGTGCCAGCAGGACGAACACCGGGGAGCCGTTTTTT. Residues: CASRTNTGEPFF.

In its sample, this clonotype was seen many times. CDR3 sequence: CASSQGQGTSGNTIYF. The CDR3 DNA follows: TGCGCCAGCAGCCAAGGACAGGGGACCTCTGGAAACACCATATATTTT. The V gene is TRBV5-1, the J gene TRBJ1-3; 9 positions agree with TRBD1. Per the germline V gene, CDR1 is SGHRS and CDR2 is YFSETQ. The CDR3 runs 16 residues. J gave up 0 bases and V 4 bases, and 5 bases lay outside the gene matches.

In its sample, this clonotype was seen a few times. This chain connects TRBV4-2 to TRBJ1-2, with D possibly being TRBD1 (5 bases). Germline loops: CDR1 LGHNA, CDR2 YNFKEQ. This CDR3 comprises 13 residues. The V end lost 1 base, the J end lost 8 bases, and 11 bases lay between the germline ends. DNA of the CDR3: TGTGCCAGCAGCCAAGCCAGGGCGCTGGGCTACACCTTC. Its protein is CASSQARALGYTF.

The table lists this clonotype with many counts. J is TRBJ2-1 and V is TRBV5-4, with D unresolved. V lost 0 bases and J 5 bases, leaving 12 bases between the germline ends. The CDR3 length is 15 residues. Germline V lookup: CDR1 SGHNT, CDR2 YYREEE (reference sequence). CDR3 loop: CASSLAGASNNEQFF. The CDR3 DNA is TGTGCCAGCAGCTTGGCCGGTGCCAGCAACAATGAGCAGTTCTTC.

This clonotype was recorded at least ten times. At one end the junction does not follow the germline gene, possibly because of a read error. V and J are TRBV2 and TRBJ1-6; TRBD1 matches at 7 bases. The CDR3 contains 15 residues. Looked up from germline, CDR1 is SNHLY and CDR2 is FYNNEI. The CDR3, as DNA: TGTGCCAGCAGTCGAGAACAGGGGTCCAATTCACCCCTCAACTTT. Protein product: CASSREQGSNSPLNF.

This clonotype was observed many times. The CDR3 sequence: CATDVVETQYF. The DNA for the CDR3 is TGTGCCACCGACGTGGTAGAGACCCAGTACTTC. The V call is TRBV3-1, the J call TRBJ2-5; D is unclear. The CDR3 contains 11 residues. V was trimmed by 10 bases and J by 4 bases, leaving 10 bases between them. Per the germline V gene, CDR1 is LGHDT and CDR2 is YNNKEL (reference sequence).

This clonotype was picked up a small number of times. This chain connects TRBV18 to TRBJ2-5; D gene ambiguous. The CDR3 runs to 13 residues. Germline V gives CDR1 KGHSH, CDR2 LQKENI. V was trimmed by 2 bases and J by 5 bases, leaving 9 bases between them. This CDR3 is CASSPKSRETQYF. The CDR3 nucleotides are TGTGCCAGCTCACCAAAGTCACGGGAGACCCAGTACTTC.

V and J are TRBV7-2 and TRBJ2-7, with D perhaps TRBD1 (6 bases). Trimming pared 5 bases from V and 0 bases from J, leaving 11 bases between. Germline CDR1 reads SGHTA; CDR2 reads FQGNSA. CDR3 size: 14 residues. CDR3 loop: CASSVQGISYEQYF. For the CDR3, the DNA is TGTGCCAGCAGCGTGCAGGGGATCTCCTACGAGCAGTACTTC.

The CDR3, as DNA: TGCGCCAGCAGTAAGGGCCAGTTAAACCTCGCGGAGACCCAGTACTTC. Its protein product is CASSKGQLNLAETQYF. This rearrangement joins TRBV10-1 to TRBJ2-5, with D hard to call. Trimming shortened V by 5 bases and J by 5 bases, and 21 bases separated the two germline ends. Germline V gene lookup returns CDR1 WNHNN and CDR2 SYGVQD (reference sequence). The CDR3 has 16 residues.

This clonotype was seen repeatedly, ten times or more. The chain carries TRBV20-1 and TRBJ2-3; 8 bases agree with TRBD1. The CDR3 consists of 16 residues. The V segment lost 0 bases and the J segment 1 base; nucleotides outside the gene matches: 6. In germline, CDR1 is DFQATT, CDR2 SNEGSKA (reference sequence). This CDR3 reads CSARDPGTGRTDTQYF. The CDR3 DNA follows: TGCAGTGCTAGAGACCCAGGGACAGGTCGCACAGATACGCAGTATTTT.

With regard to this clonotype: Just one base apart from a much larger clone, this may be a read error. CDR3 bases: TGTGCCAGCAGCTGGGAAACCTCCTACGAGCAGTACTTC. Translation gives CASSWETSYEQYF. The chain recombines TRBV5-6 with TRBJ2-7; D gene unclear. CDR3 size: 13 residues. Germline CDR1 SGHDT, CDR2 YYEEEE. Trimming cost V 3 bases and J 0 bases, with 7 bases left between them.

This clonotype was counted ten times or more. The chain couples TRBV6-1 to TRBJ2-7; TRBD1 matches at 7 bases. The germline V gene encodes CDR1 MNHNS and CDR2 SASEGT. The CDR3 is 15 residues long. V lost 6 bases and J lost 3; bases outside the gene matches: 11. In DNA, the CDR3 is TGTGCCAGCAGGGGCTCCGGGACAGAGGTCTACGAGCAGTACTTC. Translation gives CASRGSGTEVYEQYF.

This clonotype was picked up many times. The gene calls are TRBV5-1 and TRBJ2-1, with 9 bases that match TRBD1. The V and J ends lost 3 bases and 4 bases, in that order; junction bases with no gene match: 5. CDR1 is SGHRS and CDR2 is YFSETQ in the germline V gene. The CDR3 contains 15 residues. As DNA, the CDR3 is TGCGCCAGCAGCTCCGGGACAGGGATGTACAATGAGCAGTTCTTC. Translated: CASSSGTGMYNEQFF.

The table lists this clonotype with many counts. The chain links TRBV9 to TRBJ1-2; D perhaps matches TRBD1 (6 bases). Germline-derived CDR1 and CDR2 are SGDLS and YYNGEE. V lost 0 bases to trimming and J lost 8 bases, with 11 bases between them. The CDR3 is 13 residues long. CDR3 protein: CASSVDRASGYTF. CDR3 DNA: TGTGCCAGCAGCGTAGACAGGGCCTCCGGCTACACCTTC.

The rearrangement uses TRBV7-2 and TRBJ1-2; D gene uncertain. V gave up 5 bases and J gave up 5 bases, with 9 bases separating them. Per the germline V gene, CDR1 is SGHTA and CDR2 is FQGNSA. The CDR3 consists of 12 residues. The CDR3 DNA sequence: TGTGCCAGCAGCCCGCACAGATATGGCTACACCTTC. As protein: CASSPHRYGYTF.

As regards this clonotype: A much more abundant neighbour one base away suggests this may be a read error. This rearrangement joins TRBV9 to TRBJ2-3; TRBD2 matches at 8 bases. This CDR3 is 15 amino acids long. Per germline, CDR1 SGDLS and CDR2 YYNGEE. The V segment lost 4 bases and the J segment 2 bases; nucleotides outside the gene matches: 6. CDR3 sequence: CASSIELADTDTQYF. CDR3 DNA sequence: TGTGCCAGCAGCATCGAACTAGCGGACACAGATACGCAGTATTTT.

This clonotype was seen at least ten times. The chain recombines TRBV5-1 with TRBJ2-1; 9 bases align to TRBD1. The trim removed 5 bases at V and 8 bases at J, leaving 8 bases unmatched. Germline assignment: CDR1 SGHRS and CDR2 YFSETQ. The CDR3 loop spans 14 amino acids. CDR3 sequence: CASSSTGGMDEQFF. CDR3 DNA: TGCGCCAGCAGTTCGACAGGGGGAATGGATGAGCAGTTCTTC.

This clonotype was detected ten times or more. The chain carries TRBV12-3 or TRBV12-4 and TRBJ2-3; the match to TRBD1 covers 7 bases. The CDR3 runs to 14 residues. Trimming took 5 bases from V and 2 from J; bases not matched to a gene: 4. The CDR3 DNA is TGTGCCAGCAGTCGGGACAGCTACACAGATACGCAGTATTTT. Residues: CASSRDSYTDTQYF.

This clonotype was seen ten or more times. The chain recombines TRBV10-3 with TRBJ2-5; D unclear. Germline V gene lookup returns CDR1 ENHRY and CDR2 SYGVKD. V was shortened by 0 bases and J by 5 bases, with 10 bases between the two germline ends. CDR3 length equals 14 residues. As DNA, the CDR3 is TGTGCCATCAGTGAGTCGCACAGTGGGGAGACCCAGTACTTC. Translation gives CAISESHSGETQYF.

Comments on this clonotype: At one of its ends the junction is not consistent with the germline gene, which may arise from a read error. The chain combines TRBV20-1 with TRBJ2-1; D may be TRBD2 (5 bases). This CDR3 has 13 residues. In germline, CDR1 is DFQATT, CDR2 SNEGSKA (reference sequence). The CDR3 loop reads CSPSNIREREQFF. CDR3 nucleotides: TGCAGTCCTAGTAATATAAGGGAGAGGGAGCAGTTCTTC.